This TCR beta chain is from a study of beta chain features in type 1 diabetes. Losses at the gene ends were 2 bases for V and 4 bases for J; bases not matched to a gene: 3. The CDR3 contains 13 residues. Germline CDR1 reads SQVTM; CDR2 reads ANQGSEA. Expressed TCRB transcripts were sequenced because the entire RNA isolate underwent reverse transcription. Naive, central memory and regulatory T cell samples produced a mean of roughly 3.9 million reads. The method was immunoSEQ multiplex PCR; TCRdb's version includes in-frame clones alone and lacks a portion of them. The table shows roughly 370,000 clones, with over 11% occurring only once. This clone was seen a handful of times.

This receptor was taken from a man aged 30 to 45 in good health. The rearrangement uses TRBV29-1 and TRBJ1-1; 8 bases fit TRBD1. The sample taken for sequencing was naive CD4+ T cells from blood. The CDR3 bases are TGCAGCGTTGAACAGGGGGCGCGCACTGAAGCTTTCTTT. Protein sequence: CSVEQGARTEAFF.